The 7 T cell receptor beta chains reported below all come from one sample, sequenced in a study of cytomegalovirus exposure and HLA in healthy donors (dated by TCRdb to between 2016 and 2019). To prepare the library, the immunoSEQ multiplex PCR assay was applied. For the multiplex PCR, a mixture combining 60 forward primers for TCR Vbeta segments and 13 reverse primers for TCR Jbeta segments was used. In TCRdb, the immuneACCESS table is reduced to in-frame sequences with V and J assigned. These tables do not hold every clone; where another copy was compared, an unresolved V gene accounts for under half, and the others remain unexplained. Here the sample has more than 110,000 clones; over 75% occur a single time. About 2.5% of the sample belongs to the ten largest clones. Sequenced: PBMCs. Every receptor here comes from a man aged 45 to 65 in good health and CMV-seronegative.

The chain couples TRBV27 to TRBJ2-1, with D perhaps matching TRBD2 (6 bases). V lost 4 bases, J lost 7 bases, and 20 bases lay in between. From germline, CDR1 is MNHEY and CDR2 SMNVEV (reference sequence). The CDR3 spans 16 residues. CDR3 bases: TGTGCCAGCAGTTCTTTACCGGGAGCGGATAGGAATGAGCAGTTCTTC. It is translated as CASSSLPGADRNEQFF.

The gene calls are TRBV7-8 and TRBJ2-5, with a tentative D call TRBD2 (5 bases). This CDR3 comprises 14 residues. Germline CDR1 is SGHVS and CDR2 is FQNEAQ. Trimming removed 5 bases at V and 1 base at J, with 11 bases between. The CDR3: CASSADGLQETQYF. The CDR3 DNA follows: TGTGCCAGCAGCGCAGATGGACTCCAAGAGACCCAGTACTTC.

The J gene is TRBJ2-3, the V gene TRBV19, with 8 bases that match TRBD2. The CDR3 runs 14 residues. Germline V CDR1 and CDR2: LNHDA, SQIVND (reference sequence). V lost 7 bases, J lost 2 bases, and 5 bases stayed unmatched. CDR3 loop: CASKTSGNTDTQYF. CDR3 nucleotides: TGTGCCAGTAAAACTAGCGGTAACACAGATACGCAGTATTTT. The full variable domain, completed using reference TRBV19 and TRBJ2-3, is DGGITQSPKYLFRKEGQNVTLSCEQNLNHDAMYWYRQDPGQGLRLIYYSQIVNDFQKGDIAEGYSVSREKKESFPLTVTSAQKNPTAFYLCASKTSGNTDTQYFGPGTRLTVL.

The V gene is TRBV5-1, the J gene TRBJ2-1, with D perhaps TRBD2 (6 bases). V was shortened by 0 bases and J by 6 bases, with 16 bases between the two germline ends. The CDR3 covers 16 residues. Germline CDR1 reads SGHRS; CDR2 reads YFSETQ. In DNA form, the CDR3 reads TGCGCCAGCAGCTTGGATCTATCCCTAGCGAGCAATGAGCAGTTCTTC. Its translation is CASSLDLSLASNEQFF.

This chain links TRBV19 with TRBJ1-2; 9 bases fit TRBD1. The ends lost 7 bases at V and 8 bases at J; junction bases unmatched: 8. The CDR3 runs to 13 residues. CDR1 and CDR2 from the germline V gene are LNHDA and SQIVND (reference sequence). The CDR3, as DNA: TGTGCCAGTATGAGGGGACAGGGTGACGGCTACACCTTC. Protein sequence: CASMRGQGDGYTF.

The J gene is TRBJ2-1, the V gene TRBV5-6; 9 bases line up with TRBD1. Germline lookup yields CDR1 SGHDT and CDR2 YYEEEE. V shed 3 bases and J 10 bases; nucleotides not matched to a gene: 5. This CDR3 region has 13 residues. The CDR3 nucleotides read TGTGCCAGCAGCTGGGACAGGGCGGGGGAGCAGTTCTTC. Amino acid sequence: CASSWDRAGEQFF. Supplemented by reference TRBV5-6 and TRBJ2-1, the full variable domain reads DAGVTQSPTHLIKTRGQQVTLRCSPKSGHDTVSWYQQALGQGPQFIFQYYEEEERQRGNFPDRFSGHQFPNYSSELNVNALLLGDSALYLCASSWDRAGEQFFGPGTRLTVL.

This chain joins TRBV28 and TRBJ2-5; 9 bases fit TRBD2. The CDR3 sequence is 14 residues long. After removal of 2 bases from V and 2 bases from J, the junction contained 0 bases not matched to a gene. Germline loops: CDR1 MDHEN, CDR2 SYDVKM. Written as DNA, the CDR3 is TGTGCCAGCAGTTTAGCGGGAGGGCAAGAGACCCAGTACTTC. Translated, it gives CASSLAGGQETQYF.